This T cell receptor beta chain was recovered during a study of blood T cell repertoires in COVID-19. Study-level background: T cells, B-cell-depleted T cells, or PBMCs supplied cDNA or gDNA.

Measured with immunoSEQ multiplex PCR; TCRdb has only the in-frame clones, and not every one. This table has about 90,000 clones, 80% to 90% appearing once. The TCR was taken from an elderly man with acute or convalescent COVID-19. Sequenced: peripheral blood.

As DNA, the CDR3 is TGTGCCAGCAGCTTAGAGGCTTCTGGCAGGGGATATGGCTACACCTTC. Amino acids: CASSLEASGRGYGYTF. The chain has TRBV7-2 and TRBJ1-2, with D tentatively TRBD1 (6 bases). The CDR3 runs to 16 residues. The germline V and J ends were trimmed by 1 base and 5 bases, with 17 bases remaining between them. CDR1 is SGHTA and CDR2 is FQGNSA in the germline V gene.